The rows below give T cell receptor beta chains drawn from one sample of a study of shared clonotypes between healthy human individuals. Repertoires were generated with immunoSEQ multiplex PCR, while TCRdb's copy carries only in-frame clones and drops some. The sample gives over 850,000 clones, approximately 80% of which show up once; under 0.65% is in the top ten. The sample was memory CD4+ T cells from PBMCs. The source of these receptors is a man younger than 35 in good health. Some clones in this sample may be carry-over from other donors' samples. Each CDR3 is given with its conserved first and last residue. The D gene is left open where the match is weak. Clone size is not always given. Where it is, it says once, few, many or a class for expanded clones.

DNA: TGTGCCAGCAGTTGGGGGAGCAATCAGCCCCAGCATTTT; CDR3: CASSWGSNQPQHF; V: TRBV28; length: 13; J: TRBJ1-5; D: NA; size: few
DNA: TGTGCCAGCAGCCGCCGACAGGGGGCATGGGAGCAGTACTTC; CDR3: CASSRRQGAWEQYF; V: TRBV28; length: 14; J: TRBJ2-7; D: TRBD1; size: NA
DNA: TGTGCCAGCAGCCTAGGACTAGCGGCCCGAGGGGATACGCAGTATTTT; CDR3: CASSLGLAARGDTQYF; V: TRBV7-6; length: 16; J: TRBJ2-3; D: TRBD2; size: NA
DNA: TGTGCCAGCAGCCAAGCGTTAACGGGACTAGCGGGAGTTCGTAATGAGCAGTTCTTC; CDR3: CASSQALTGLAGVRNEQFF; V: TRBV14; length: 19; J: TRBJ2-1; D: TRBD2; size: NA
DNA: TGTGCCAGCGGGGGGGCGCGAAATCAGCCCCAGCATTTT; CDR3: CASGGARNQPQHF; V: TRBV6-1; length: 13; J: TRBJ1-5; D: NA; size: NA
DNA: TGTGCCAGCAGTTTAACCCCCCACCTAGCGGCGAACACCGGGGAGCTGTTTTTT; CDR3: CASSLTPHLAANTGELFF; V: TRBV28; length: 18; J: TRBJ2-2; D: TRBD2; size: NA
DNA: TGTGCCAGTAGTCGAGCGGGAGGTCGGGGCGGAGATACGCAGTATTTT; CDR3: CASSRAGGRGGDTQYF; V: TRBV19; length: 16; J: TRBJ2-3; D: TRBD2; size: NA
DNA: TGCGCCAGCAGCCAAGATTTCGGGGCGGCATATGGAAACACCATATATTTT; CDR3: CASSQDFGAAYGNTIYF; V: TRBV4-1; length: 17; J: TRBJ1-3; D: NA; size: NA
DNA: TGTGCCAGCCGTACCACAACTAATGAAAAACTGTTTTTT; CDR3: CASRTTTNEKLFF; V: TRBV18; length: 13; J: TRBJ1-4; D: NA; size: NA
DNA: TGTGCCAGCATCACTATGAGGGGTGGGAGCATGAACACTGAAGCTTTCTTT; CDR3: CASITMRGGSMNTEAFF; V: TRBV27; length: 17; J: TRBJ1-1; D: NA; size: few
DNA: TGTGCCAGCAGACGCACAGCCTACAATGAGCAGTTCTTC; CDR3: CASRRTAYNEQFF; V: TRBV6-5; length: 13; J: TRBJ2-1; D: NA; size: once
DNA: TGTGCCAGCAGCTTAGCGCCCGGGACTAGCGAGGGGCCGTATTTT; CDR3: CASSLAPGTSEGPYF; V: TRBV11-2; length: 15; J: TRBJ2-3; D: TRBD2; size: once
DNA: TGTGCCAGCAGCGGGGCTAGCGGGGCTTCCTACGAGCAGTACTTC; CDR3: CASSGASGASYEQYF; V: TRBV7-2; length: 15; J: TRBJ2-7; D: TRBD2; size: NA
DNA: TGTGCCACCAGCAGAGGTTTAGGGACAGGGGGCGGTGAGCAGTTCTTC; CDR3: CATSRGLGTGGGEQFF; V: TRBV15; length: 16; J: TRBJ2-1; D: TRBD1; size: NA
DNA: TGTGCCAGCAGCCCCGGCCGGGGAACAGATACGCAGTATTTT; CDR3: CASSPGRGTDTQYF; V: TRBV7-3; length: 14; J: TRBJ2-3; D: NA; size: NA
DNA: TGCGCCAGCAGCCAAGAAGGACGAGCGACCTGGCGGTACAATGAGCAGTTCTTC; CDR3: CASSQEGRATWRYNEQFF; V: TRBV4-1; length: 18; J: TRBJ2-1; D: NA; size: NA
DNA: TGTGCCAGCAGCTCAGGACAGGCCACAGATACGCAGTATTTT; CDR3: CASSSGQATDTQYF; V: TRBV7-2; length: 14; J: TRBJ2-3; D: TRBD1; size: NA
DNA: TGTGCCAGTAGTATCCGGAGATGGAACACTGAAGCTTTCTTT; CDR3: CASSIRRWNTEAFF; V: TRBV19; length: 14; J: TRBJ1-1; D: NA; size: NA
DNA: TGTGCCACGAGGACATCGGGGCATGGCTACACCTTC; CDR3: CATRTSGHGYTF; V: TRBV6-5; length: 12; J: TRBJ1-2; D: NA; size: NA
DNA: TGCGCCAGCAGCCAAGATCCGCATTACGAGCAGTACTTC; CDR3: CASSQDPHYEQYF; V: TRBV4-3; length: 13; J: TRBJ2-7; D: NA; size: NA
DNA: TGTGCCAGCAGCTTCGGGACAGGGGTCCACGATGAGCAGTTCTTC; CDR3: CASSFGTGVHDEQFF; V: TRBV7-3; length: 15; J: TRBJ2-1; D: TRBD1; size: NA
DNA: TGTGCCAGCAGTGACTCGATCGGGAATGAGCAGTTCTTC; CDR3: CASSDSIGNEQFF; V: TRBV6-4; length: 13; J: TRBJ2-1; D: NA; size: NA
DNA: TGTGCCAGCAGCCAAGGGGGGACTAGCGGGGATAATGAGCAGTTCTTC; CDR3: CASSQGGTSGDNEQFF; V: TRBV4-2; length: 16; J: TRBJ2-1; D: TRBD2; size: many
DNA: TGTGCCAGCAGCTTGGCCGGGATTTGGGCAGGGGGCACAGATACGCAGTATTTT; CDR3: CASSLAGIWAGGTDTQYF; V: TRBV5-5; length: 18; J: TRBJ2-3; D: NA; size: NA
DNA: TGTGCCAGCAGCTTATGGGGACAGGGAGGGGATACGCAGTATTTT; CDR3: CASSLWGQGGDTQYF; V: TRBV7-3; length: 15; J: TRBJ2-3; D: TRBD1; size: NA
DNA: TGTGCCAGCAGCTCCAGGGCTTTGGGGCTCCGCTCCTACAATGAGCAGTTCTTC; CDR3: CASSSRALGLRSYNEQFF; V: TRBV7-8; length: 18; J: TRBJ2-1; D: NA; size: NA
DNA: TGCAGCGCATCAGGGGTAATTGGAAACACCATATATTTT; CDR3: CSASGVIGNTIYF; V: TRBV29-1; length: 13; J: TRBJ1-3; D: NA; size: NA